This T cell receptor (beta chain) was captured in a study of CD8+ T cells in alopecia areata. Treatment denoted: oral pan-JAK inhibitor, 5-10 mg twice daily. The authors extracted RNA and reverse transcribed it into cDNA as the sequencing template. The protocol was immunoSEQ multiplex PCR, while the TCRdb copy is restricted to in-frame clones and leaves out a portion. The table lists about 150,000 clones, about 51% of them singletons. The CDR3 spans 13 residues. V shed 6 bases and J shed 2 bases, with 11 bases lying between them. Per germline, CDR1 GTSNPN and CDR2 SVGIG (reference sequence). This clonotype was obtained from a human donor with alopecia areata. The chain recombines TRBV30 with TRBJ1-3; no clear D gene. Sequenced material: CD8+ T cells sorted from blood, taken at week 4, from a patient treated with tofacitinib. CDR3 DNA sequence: TGTGCCTGCCCAACTCGGACTGGAAACACCATATATTTT. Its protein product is CACPTRTGNTIYF.